Presented here are 32 T cell receptor beta chains from one specimen sequenced in a study of vaccination effects on CD4 cells after COVID-19. Their specific antigens are unknown. Method: immunoSEQ multiplex PCR; TCRdb's copy keeps in-frame clones and lacks some. This sample yields 64,000 or so clones, of which approximately 78% are seen a single time; roughly 2% belongs to the top ten. After expansion with viral peptide pools in the ViraFEST assay, antigen-specific CD4+ T cells were sequenced. Having been cultured for 10 days, the cells underwent CD4+ T cell isolation. The vaccine given was either BNT162b2 or mRNA-1273, in two doses. The sample consisted of CD4+ T cells from PBMCs cultured with HCoV-OC43 spike peptides, taken after COVID-19 vaccination. The subset denotes: HCoV-OC43 spike overlapping peptide pool stimulation. These receptors originate from a human donor who received a COVID-19 vaccine.

This clone was detected only once. The V and J genes are TRBV5-1 and TRBJ2-1, with 8 bases identical to TRBD1. Trimming removed 4 bases from V and 0 bases from J; junction bases left unmatched: 3. This CDR3 contains 15 residues. CDR1 and CDR2 (germline): SGHRS, YFSETQ. The CDR3 DNA reads as TGCGCCAGCAGCCCTACAGGGGGCTCCTACAATGAGCAGTTCTTC. This translates into CASSPTGGSYNEQFF.

This chain links TRBV5-1 with TRBJ1-1; 7 bases match TRBD1. The CDR3 runs 16 residues. Unmatched junction bases numbered 10, after V lost 5 bases and J lost 0 bases. Looked up from germline, CDR1 is SGHRS and CDR2 is YFSETQ. In DNA, the CDR3 is TGCGCCAGCAGGCGGGACAGTGCCCACATGAACACTGAAGCTTTCTTT. This sequence encodes CASRRDSAHMNTEAFF.

This chain uses TRBV11-3 with TRBJ2-7, with D possibly TRBD1 on 5 matching bases. Germline CDR1 and CDR2: SGHNT and YENEEA. Trimming pared 1 base from V and 0 bases from J, leaving 10 bases between. The CDR3 totals 15 residues. CDR3 residues: CASSLVQASSYEQYV. The CDR3 bases are TGTGCCAGCAGCTTAGTACAGGCTAGCTCCTACGAGCAGTACGTC.

The chain employs TRBV5-1 and TRBJ2-1, with D tentatively TRBD2 (5 bases). CDR3 size: 14 residues. Looked up from germline, CDR1 is SGHRS and CDR2 is YFSETQ. Trimming took off 5 bases at V and 12 bases at J, with 21 bases between the two ends. The CDR3 is CASRVTADRTRQFF. The CDR3, as DNA: TGCGCCAGCAGGGTTACAGCGGATCGAACTAGGCAGTTCTTC.

The chain joins TRBV19 to TRBJ2-2; 7 positions match TRBD1. J was trimmed by 6 bases and V by 4 bases; bases with no gene match: 8. CDR1 LNHDA and CDR2 SQIVND come from the germline V gene (reference sequence). The CDR3 extends over 15 amino acids. The CDR3 sequence: CASSRLDREAGELFF. In nucleotides, the CDR3 is TGTGCCAGTAGTAGACTCGACAGGGAAGCCGGGGAGCTGTTTTTT.

The chain uses TRBV24-1 and TRBJ2-5; 7 bases align to TRBD1. The CDR3 extends over 15 amino acids. From germline, CDR1 is KGHDR and CDR2 SFDVKD. V gave up 6 bases and J gave up 5 bases; unmatched junction bases: 11. This CDR3 is CATSTSTGPAETQYF. The DNA of the CDR3 is TGTGCCACCAGTACCTCGACAGGGCCTGCGGAGACCCAGTACTTC.

The chain carries TRBV24-1 and TRBJ2-5; D unclear. The CDR3 loop spans 12 amino acids. The germline gives CDR1 KGHDR, CDR2 SFDVKD. V was clipped by 1 base and J by 2 bases, with 1 base between them. CDR3 in amino acids: CATSDFQETQYF. CDR3 DNA sequence: TGTGCCACCAGTGATTTTCAAGAGACCCAGTACTTC.

This clone was detected only once. The CDR3 region has the DNA TGTGCCACCTCGACCCCGACAGACGGCGACGAGCAGTACGTC. Translated, it gives CATSTPTDGDEQYV. The rearrangement joins TRBV2 to TRBJ2-7, with D perhaps matching TRBD1 (5 bases). CDR1 SNHLY and CDR2 FYNNEI come from the germline V gene. V dropped 10 bases and J dropped 5 bases, with 21 bases sitting between them. The CDR3 is 14 residues long.

There are a few counts of this clone. The chain links TRBV9 to TRBJ2-2; no clear D gene. The CDR3 covers 14 residues. The germline gives CDR1 SGDLS, CDR2 YYNGEE. V was shortened by 5 bases and J by 4 bases, with 12 bases between the two germline ends. The CDR3 is CASSKAVITGELFF. CDR3 bases: TGTGCCAGCAGTAAGGCAGTAATCACCGGGGAGCTGTTTTTT. Combining the CDR3 with reference TRBV9 and TRBJ2-2 gives the whole variable domain DSGVTQTPKHLITATGQRVTLRCSPRSGDLSVYWYQQSLDQGLQFLIQYYNGEERAKGNILERFSAQQFPDLHSELNLSSLELGDSALYFCASSKAVITGELFFGEGSRLTVL.

This clone was picked up a small number of times. The chain carries TRBV7-2 and TRBJ2-1; perhaps TRBD2 as D (7 bases). V gave up 5 bases and J gave up 7 bases, with 18 bases separating them. This CDR3 comprises 15 residues. The germline V gene has CDR1 SGHTA and CDR2 FQGNSA. CDR3 sequence reads: CASSRRGGASNEQFF. For the CDR3, the DNA is TGTGCCAGCAGCCGGAGGGGGGGGGCAAGTAATGAGCAGTTCTTC. Drawing the rest from reference TRBV7-2 and TRBJ2-1, the complete variable domain is GAGVSQSPSNKVTEKGKDVELRCDPISGHTALYWYRQSLGQGLEFLIYFQGNSAPDKSGLPSDRFSAERTGGSVSTLTIQRTQQEDSAVYLCASSRRGGASNEQFFGPGTRLTVL.

The rearrangement joins TRBV7-2 to TRBJ1-1; D gene uncertain. V gave up 5 bases and J gave up 3 bases, with 16 bases separating them. The CDR3 extends over 15 amino acids. CDR1 and CDR2 from the germline V gene are SGHTA and FQGNSA. CDR3: CASSLRPGGYTEAFF. CDR3 DNA sequence: TGTGCCAGCAGCCTTCGGCCCGGAGGGTACACTGAAGCTTTCTTT.

This clone turned up a few times. The chain uses TRBV6-6 and TRBJ1-1; 8 nucleotides match TRBD1. The V gene's germline CDR1 is MNHNY and CDR2 SVGAGI (reference sequence). Unmatched junction bases numbered 3, after V lost 6 bases and J lost 0 bases. The CDR3 sequence is 14 residues long. CDR3 amino acids: CASRGQGVNTEAFF. CDR3 sequence (DNA): TGTGCCAGCAGAGGACAGGGAGTGAACACTGAAGCTTTCTTT.

This chain links TRBV5-1 with TRBJ2-5; 10 nucleotides match TRBD2. The CDR3 has 15 amino acids. The germline V gene has CDR1 SGHRS and CDR2 YFSETQ. The V segment lost 5 bases and the J segment 5 bases; nucleotides outside the gene matches: 9. For the CDR3, the DNA is TGCGCCAGCAGGGAGAGCGGGGGGGCAACGGAGACCCAGTACTTC. It specifies CASRESGGATETQYF. The whole variable domain, filled in from reference TRBV5-1 and TRBJ2-5, reads KAGVTQTPRYLIKTRGQQVTLSCSPISGHRSVSWYQQTPGQGLQFLFEYFSETQRNKGNFPGRFSGRQFSNSRSEMNVSTLELGDSALYLCASRESGGATETQYFGPGTRLLVL.

This clone was seen a handful of times. The chain joins TRBV27 to TRBJ1-3; no clear D. V shed 8 bases and J shed 0 bases, with 8 bases lying between them. Germline CDR1 and CDR2: MNHEY and SMNVEV (reference sequence). This CDR3 is built from 13 residues. CDR3 nucleotides: TGTGCCAGCGCCAAGGGCTCTGGAAACACCATATATTTT. Amino acid sequence: CASAKGSGNTIYF.

The J gene is TRBJ2-3, the V gene TRBV6-6; D is uncertain. Trimming shortened V by 5 bases and J by 0 bases, and 18 bases separated the two germline ends. The CDR3 contains 17 residues. Germline CDR1 reads MNHNY; CDR2 reads SVGAGI (reference sequence). CDR3: CASSPTRAPKSTDTQYF. As DNA, the CDR3 is TGTGCCAGCAGTCCGACACGGGCCCCTAAAAGCACAGATACGCAGTATTTT.

The CDR3 nucleotides are TGTGCCAGCAGCTTTTGGACCGTCACTGAAGCTTTCTTT. Translated, it gives CASSFWTVTEAFF. The genes are TRBV5-8 and TRBJ1-1; D is ambiguous. CDR3 size: 13 residues. V was pared by 2 bases and J by 4 bases, with 9 bases between. Germline V CDR1 and CDR2: SGHTS, YDEGEE.

The CDR3 loop reads CASSQVGQGAGNTIYF. The CDR3 coding sequence is TGTGCCAGCAGCCAAGTGGGTCAGGGGGCTGGAAACACCATATATTTT. The chain combines TRBV3-1 (or the pseudogene TRBV3-2) with TRBJ1-3; 7 bases are a match to TRBD1. Germline assignment: CDR1 LGHDT and CDR2 YNNKEL (reference sequence). CDR3 length: 16 amino acids. The ends lost 1 base at V and 2 bases at J; junction bases unmatched: 5.

The chain links TRBV7-3 to TRBJ2-6, with D perhaps matching TRBD2 (5 bases). Trimming left V 5 bases short and J 0 bases short, with 17 bases between. Germline loops: CDR1 SGHTA, CDR2 FQGTGA. This CDR3 region has 18 residues. The CDR3 nucleotides read TGTGCCAGCAGCCCCCGTGAAGGGAGCACCTCTGGGGCCAACGTCCTGACTTTC. Translation: CASSPREGSTSGANVLTF.

The chain couples TRBV5-1 to TRBJ2-7; 9 positions match TRBD1. The germline V gene encodes CDR1 SGHRS and CDR2 YFSETQ. V was pared by 4 bases and J by 2 bases, with 10 bases of the junction left unmatched. The CDR3 covers 16 residues. The CDR3 sequence is CASSPTGTGYPYEQYV. Written as DNA, the CDR3 is TGCGCCAGCAGCCCTACCGGGACAGGGTACCCCTACGAGCAGTACGTC.

The chain combines TRBV7-2 with TRBJ1-5; TRBD1 is a possible D gene (5 bases). CDR1 and CDR2 from the germline V gene are SGHTA and FQGNSA. Trimming pared 5 bases from V and 0 bases from J, leaving 11 bases between. The CDR3 covers 15 residues. CDR3 sequence (DNA): TGTGCCAGCAGCGGAGGGAGGGGTAGCAATCAGCCCCAGCATTTT. Translating gives CASSGGRGSNQPQHF.

This sequence joins TRBV6-6 and TRBJ1-1; D call uncertain. Trimming shortened V by 6 bases and J by 1 base, and 6 bases separated the two germline ends. This CDR3 contains 12 residues. Germline V lookup: CDR1 MNHNY, CDR2 SVGAGI (reference sequence). This CDR3 reads CASSQWNTEAFF. CDR3 in DNA: TGTGCCAGCAGCCAGTGGAACACTGAAGCTTTCTTT.

The V call is TRBV13, the J call TRBJ1-4, with D uncertain. Trimming took off 8 bases at V and 8 bases at J, with 12 bases between the two ends. The CDR3 contains 12 residues. Germline V CDR1 and CDR2: PRHDT, FYEKMQ (reference sequence). CDR3 coding DNA: TGTGCCAGCCGCCGGGGTAGGGAAAAACTGTTTTTT. This gives the protein CASRRGREKLFF.

The chain carries TRBV5-4 and TRBJ1-3; 9 nucleotides align to TRBD1. Germline assignment: CDR1 SGHNT and CDR2 YYREEE (reference sequence). V gave up 2 bases and J gave up 4 bases; unmatched junction bases: 7. The CDR3 is 16 amino acids. Here the CDR3 reads CASSFRSGTGGNTIYF. CDR3 sequence (DNA): TGTGCCAGCAGCTTTCGGTCCGGGACAGGGGGAAACACCATATATTTT.

This clone has only one observation. J is TRBJ1-4 and V is TRBV7-9; the D gene is possibly TRBD1 (6 bases). In germline, CDR1 is SEHNR, CDR2 FQNEAQ (reference sequence). Trimming left V 5 bases short and J 0 bases short, with 16 bases between. CDR3 length equals 17 residues. The CDR3 bases are TGTGCCAGCAGCCCACGGGGGGCATATGCAACTAATGAAAAACTGTTTTTT. This encodes CASSPRGAYATNEKLFF.

The chain links TRBV18 to TRBJ2-1, with 8 bases matching TRBD1. The CDR3 contains 14 residues. Germline V gene lookup returns CDR1 KGHSH and CDR2 LQKENI. Unmatched junction bases numbered 6, after V lost 2 bases and J lost 9 bases. The CDR3 is CASSPNRGWGEQFF. The CDR3 DNA is TGTGCCAGCTCACCAAACAGGGGGTGGGGTGAGCAGTTCTTC.

V and J are TRBV5-1 and TRBJ2-5, with 7 positions matching TRBD2. The V segment lost 2 bases and the J segment 5 bases; nucleotides outside the gene matches: 3. This CDR3 has 13 amino acids. Germline V CDR1 and CDR2: SGHRS, YFSETQ. The CDR3 region has the DNA TGCGCCAGCAGCTTAAGACTAGCTGAGACCCAGTACTTC. It yields the protein CASSLRLAETQYF.

The genes are TRBV3-1 (or the pseudogene TRBV3-2) and TRBJ1-1; perhaps TRBD1 as D (5 bases). The germline CDR1 and CDR2 sequences are LGHDT and YNNKEL (reference sequence). The length of the CDR3 is 14 residues. V was trimmed by 1 base and J by 4 bases, leaving 10 bases between them. CDR3 protein: CASSQVSGITEAFF. The CDR3 region has the DNA TGTGCCAGCAGCCAAGTTTCAGGGATCACTGAAGCTTTCTTT.

This chain's CDR3 is CASSVGQGSYNSPLHF. CDR3 in DNA: TGTGCCAGCAGCGTCGGACAGGGATCCTATAATTCACCCCTCCACTTT. This chain uses TRBV7-2 with TRBJ1-6; the match to TRBD1 covers 8 bases. Trimming took 5 bases from V and 1 from J; bases not matched to a gene: 4. The germline V gene has CDR1 SGHTA and CDR2 FQGNSA. The CDR3 length is 16 residues.

This rearrangement joins TRBV7-2 to TRBJ2-1; 7 bases map to TRBD2. CDR1 is SGHTA and CDR2 is FQGNSA in the germline V gene. J gave up 4 bases and V 1 base, and 7 bases lay outside the gene matches. There are 16 residues in the CDR3. For the CDR3, the DNA is TGTGCCAGCAGCTTAGGTTGGGACTATAGTTACAATGAGCAGTTCTTC. It encodes CASSLGWDYSYNEQFF.

The J gene is TRBJ2-7, the V gene TRBV7-8; possible D gene TRBD2, 5 bases. The length of the CDR3 is 13 residues. Germline V gene sequence: CDR1 SGHVS, CDR2 FQNEAQ. Trimming cost V 5 bases and J 5 bases, with 13 bases left between them. The CDR3 reads CASSRDRGNEQYV. The CDR3 region has the DNA TGTGCCAGCAGCCGAGATCGGGGTAACGAGCAGTACGTC.

V is TRBV5-1 and J is TRBJ2-2; a weak D match, TRBD2 (5 bases). The germline gives CDR1 SGHRS, CDR2 YFSETQ. The V gene lost 2 bases and the J gene lost 0 bases, with 11 bases spanning the gap. CDR3 length: 16 amino acids. The CDR3: CASSFRTAANTGELFF. The CDR3 region has the DNA TGCGCCAGCAGCTTCAGGACTGCCGCGAACACCGGGGAGCTGTTTTTT.

This clone was seen once. This chain links TRBV6-5 with TRBJ2-3; 8 nucleotides align to TRBD1. The trim removed 7 bases at V and 5 bases at J, leaving 8 bases unmatched. CDR1 and CDR2 from the germline V gene are MNHEY and SVGAGI. The CDR3 has 14 residues. As DNA, the CDR3 is TGTGCCAGCAAGCGCCAGGGGGCGCAAGATACGCAGTATTTT. Protein: CASKRQGAQDTQYF.